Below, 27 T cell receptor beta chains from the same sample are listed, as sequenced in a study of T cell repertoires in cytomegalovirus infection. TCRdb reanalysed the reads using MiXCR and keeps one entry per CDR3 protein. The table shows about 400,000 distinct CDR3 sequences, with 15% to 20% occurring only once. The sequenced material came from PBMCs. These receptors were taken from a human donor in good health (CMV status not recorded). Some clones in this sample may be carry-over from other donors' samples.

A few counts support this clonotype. DNA for the CDR3: TGTGCCAGCAGCTTAGGTCGTTCTGAGCAGTTCTTC. As protein: CASSLGRSEQFF. The chain recombines TRBV11-2 with TRBJ2-1; the D is unclear. Per the germline V gene, CDR1 is SGHAT and CDR2 is FQNNGV. Trimming took off 1 base at V and 9 bases at J, with 7 bases between the two ends. There are 12 residues in the CDR3. The entire variable domain, with the rest obtained from reference TRBV11-2 and TRBJ2-1, is as follows: EAGVAQSPRYKIIEKRQSVAFWCNPISGHATLYWYQQILGQGPKLLIQFQNNGVVDDSQLPKDRFSAERLKGVDSTLKIQPAKLEDSAVYLCASSLGRSEQFFGPGTRLTVL.

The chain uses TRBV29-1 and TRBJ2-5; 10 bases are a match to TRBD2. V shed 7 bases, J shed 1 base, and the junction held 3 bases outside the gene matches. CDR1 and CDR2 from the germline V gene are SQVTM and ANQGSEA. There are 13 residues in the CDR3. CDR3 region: CSGGTSVQETQYF. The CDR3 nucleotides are TGCAGCGGCGGGACTAGCGTCCAAGAGACCCAGTACTTC.

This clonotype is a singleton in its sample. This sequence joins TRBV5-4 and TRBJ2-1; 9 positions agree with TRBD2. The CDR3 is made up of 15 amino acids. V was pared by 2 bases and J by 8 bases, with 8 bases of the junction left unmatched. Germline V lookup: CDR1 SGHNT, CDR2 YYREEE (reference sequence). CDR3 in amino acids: CASSFPGGGADEQFF. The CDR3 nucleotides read TGTGCCAGCAGCTTCCCCGGCGGGGGGGCCGATGAGCAGTTCTTC.

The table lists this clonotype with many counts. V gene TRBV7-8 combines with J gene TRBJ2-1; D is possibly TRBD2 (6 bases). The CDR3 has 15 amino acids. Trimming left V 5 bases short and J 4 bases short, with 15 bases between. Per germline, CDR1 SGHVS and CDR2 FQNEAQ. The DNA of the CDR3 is TGTGCCAGCAGCATTAGGGTAGCGGTATACAATGAGCAGTTCTTC. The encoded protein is CASSIRVAVYNEQFF.

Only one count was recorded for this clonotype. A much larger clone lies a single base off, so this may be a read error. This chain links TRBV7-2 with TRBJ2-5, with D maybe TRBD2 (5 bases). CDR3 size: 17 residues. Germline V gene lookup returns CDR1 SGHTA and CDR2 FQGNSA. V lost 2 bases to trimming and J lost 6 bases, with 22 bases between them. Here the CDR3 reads CASSLSPTRIGKQTQYF. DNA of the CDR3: TGTGCCAGCAGCTTATCCCCTACTAGAATTGGAAAGCAGACCCAGTACTTC. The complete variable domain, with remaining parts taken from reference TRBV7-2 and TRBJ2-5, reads GAGVSQSPSNKVTEKGKDVELRCDPISGHTALYWYRQSLGQGLEFLIYFQGNSAPDKSGLPSDRFSAERTGGSVSTLTIQRTQQEDSAVYLCASSLSPTRIGKQTQYFGPGTRLLVL.

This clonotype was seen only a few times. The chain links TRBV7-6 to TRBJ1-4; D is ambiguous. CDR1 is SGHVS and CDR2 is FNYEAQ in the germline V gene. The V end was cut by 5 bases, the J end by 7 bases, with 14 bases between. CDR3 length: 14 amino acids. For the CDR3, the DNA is TGTGCCAGCAGCGCCTCTGCTTCGGCTGAAAAACTGTTTTTT. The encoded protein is CASSASASAEKLFF.

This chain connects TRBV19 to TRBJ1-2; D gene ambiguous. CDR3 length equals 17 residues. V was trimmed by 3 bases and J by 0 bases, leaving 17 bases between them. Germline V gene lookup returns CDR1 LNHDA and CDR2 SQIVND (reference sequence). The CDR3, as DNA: TGTGCCAGTAGTATTATCGCTGGACGCTCCGCTAACTATGGCTACACCTTC. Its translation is CASSIIAGRSANYGYTF.

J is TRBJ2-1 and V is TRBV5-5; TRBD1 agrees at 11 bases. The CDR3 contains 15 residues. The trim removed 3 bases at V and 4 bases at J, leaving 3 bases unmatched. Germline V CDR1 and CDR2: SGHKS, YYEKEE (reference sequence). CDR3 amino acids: CASSWTGGEYNEQFF. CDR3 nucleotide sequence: TGTGCCAGCAGCTGGACAGGGGGCGAGTACAATGAGCAGTTCTTC.

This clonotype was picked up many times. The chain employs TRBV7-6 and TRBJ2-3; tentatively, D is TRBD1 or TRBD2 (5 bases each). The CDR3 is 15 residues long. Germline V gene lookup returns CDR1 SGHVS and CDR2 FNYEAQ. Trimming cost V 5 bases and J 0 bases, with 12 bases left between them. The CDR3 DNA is TGTGCCAGCAGCCGTATCAGGGACAGCACAGATACGCAGTATTTT. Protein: CASSRIRDSTDTQYF.

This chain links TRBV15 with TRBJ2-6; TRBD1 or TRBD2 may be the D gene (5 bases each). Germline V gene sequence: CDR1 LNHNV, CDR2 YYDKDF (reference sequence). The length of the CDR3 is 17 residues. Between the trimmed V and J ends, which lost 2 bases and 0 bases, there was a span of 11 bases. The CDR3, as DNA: TGTGCCACCAGCAGACCTTCAGGGAGCTCTGGGGCCAACGTCCTGACTTTC. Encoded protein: CATSRPSGSSGANVLTF.

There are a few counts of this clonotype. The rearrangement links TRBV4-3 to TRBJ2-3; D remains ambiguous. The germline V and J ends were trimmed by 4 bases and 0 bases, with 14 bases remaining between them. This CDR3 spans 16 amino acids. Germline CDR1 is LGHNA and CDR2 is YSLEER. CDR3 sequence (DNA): TGCGCCAGCAGCCGAAGGGATGAGCCTAGCACAGATACGCAGTATTTT. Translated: CASSRRDEPSTDTQYF.

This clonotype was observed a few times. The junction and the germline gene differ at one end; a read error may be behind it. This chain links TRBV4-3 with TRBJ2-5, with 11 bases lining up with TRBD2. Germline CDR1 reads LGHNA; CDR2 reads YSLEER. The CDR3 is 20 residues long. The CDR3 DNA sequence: TGCGCCAGCAGGCAAGATCGGACTAGCGGGTCTTATATCCTCCAAGAGACCCAGTACTTC. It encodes CASRQDRTSGSYILQETQYF.

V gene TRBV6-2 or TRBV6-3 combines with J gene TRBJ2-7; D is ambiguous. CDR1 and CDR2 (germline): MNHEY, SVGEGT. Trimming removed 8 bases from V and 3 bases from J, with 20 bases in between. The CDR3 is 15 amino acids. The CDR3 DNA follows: TGTGCCAGCGTCCACACAGCCACGACTGTCTACGAGCAGTACTTC. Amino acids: CASVHTATTVYEQYF.

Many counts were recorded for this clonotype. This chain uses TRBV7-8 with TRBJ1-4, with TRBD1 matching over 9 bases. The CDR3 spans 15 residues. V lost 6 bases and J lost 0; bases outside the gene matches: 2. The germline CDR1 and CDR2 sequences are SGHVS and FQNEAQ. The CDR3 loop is CASRRDRATNEKLFF. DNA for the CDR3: TGTGCCAGCAGACGGGACAGGGCAACTAATGAAAAACTGTTTTTT.

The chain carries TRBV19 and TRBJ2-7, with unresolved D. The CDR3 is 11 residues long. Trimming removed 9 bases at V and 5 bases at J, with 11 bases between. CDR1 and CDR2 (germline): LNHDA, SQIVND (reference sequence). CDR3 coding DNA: TGTGCCAGCGAGTCATCGGACGAGCAGTACTTC. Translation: CASESSDEQYF.

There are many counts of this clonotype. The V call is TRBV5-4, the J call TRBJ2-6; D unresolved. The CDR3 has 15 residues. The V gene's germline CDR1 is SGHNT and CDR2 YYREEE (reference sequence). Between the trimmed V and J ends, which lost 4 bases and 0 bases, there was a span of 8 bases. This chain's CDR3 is CASSLPSSGANVLTF. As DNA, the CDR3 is TGTGCCAGCAGCCTGCCGAGCTCTGGGGCCAACGTCCTGACTTTC. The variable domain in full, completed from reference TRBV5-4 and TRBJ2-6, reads ETGVTQSPTHLIKTRGQQVTLRCSSQSGHNTVSWYQQALGQGPQFIFQYYREEENGRGNFPPRFSGLQFPNYSSELNVNALELDDSALYLCASSLPSSGANVLTFGAGSRLTVL.

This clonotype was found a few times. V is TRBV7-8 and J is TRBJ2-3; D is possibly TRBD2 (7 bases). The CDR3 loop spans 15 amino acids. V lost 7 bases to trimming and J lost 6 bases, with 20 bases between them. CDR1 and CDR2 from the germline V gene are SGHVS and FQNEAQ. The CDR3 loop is CASTLGGGGGDTQYF. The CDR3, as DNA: TGTGCCAGCACCCTGGGCGGAGGGGGGGGGGATACGCAGTATTTT. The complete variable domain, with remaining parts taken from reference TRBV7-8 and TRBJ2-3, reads GAGVSQSPRYKVAKRGQDVALRCDPISGHVSLFWYQQALGQGPEFLTYFQNEAQLDKSGLPSDRFFAERPEGSVSTLKIQRTQQEDSAVYLCASTLGGGGGDTQYFGPGTRLTVL.

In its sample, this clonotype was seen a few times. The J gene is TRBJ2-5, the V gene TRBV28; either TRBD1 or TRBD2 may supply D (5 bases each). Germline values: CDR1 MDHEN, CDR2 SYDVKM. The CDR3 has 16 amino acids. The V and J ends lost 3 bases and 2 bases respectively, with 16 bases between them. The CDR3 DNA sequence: TGTGCCAGCAGTTTCCGGGGACGCCCTGTTCAAGAGACCCAGTACTTC. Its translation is CASSFRGRPVQETQYF.

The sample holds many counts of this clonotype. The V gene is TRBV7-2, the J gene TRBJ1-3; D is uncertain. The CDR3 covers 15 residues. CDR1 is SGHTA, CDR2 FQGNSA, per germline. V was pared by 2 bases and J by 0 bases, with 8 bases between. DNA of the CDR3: TGTGCCAGCAGCTTAACAGCCTACTCTGGAAACACCATATATTTT. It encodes CASSLTAYSGNTIYF. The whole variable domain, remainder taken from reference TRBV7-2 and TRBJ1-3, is GAGVSQSPSNKVTEKGKDVELRCDPISGHTALYWYRQSLGQGLEFLIYFQGNSAPDKSGLPSDRFSAERTGGSVSTLTIQRTQQEDSAVYLCASSLTAYSGNTIYFGEGSWLTVV.

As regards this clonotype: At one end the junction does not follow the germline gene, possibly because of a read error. The CDR3 is CASSKPGQGAEGYNF. The CDR3 coding sequence is TGTGCCAGCAGCAAACCGGGACAGGGGGCTGAGGGCTACAACTTC. This sequence joins TRBV7-6 and TRBJ1-2; 12 bases fit TRBD1. Germline lookup yields CDR1 SGHVS and CDR2 FNYEAQ. The length of the CDR3 is 15 residues.

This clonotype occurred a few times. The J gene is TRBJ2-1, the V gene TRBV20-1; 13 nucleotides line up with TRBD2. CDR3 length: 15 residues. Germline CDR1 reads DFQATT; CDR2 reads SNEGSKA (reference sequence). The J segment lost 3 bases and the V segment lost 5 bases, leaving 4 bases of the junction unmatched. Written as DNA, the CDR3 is TGCAGTGCTCGGACTAGCGGGGGATACTACAATGAGCAGTTCTTC. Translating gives CSARTSGGYYNEQFF.

The CDR3 nucleotides are TGCAGTGCTAGAGGGCCTAGCCGCAATGAGCAGTTCTTC. It codes for CSARGPSRNEQFF. The chain recombines TRBV20-1 with TRBJ2-1; D may be TRBD2 (5 bases). There are 13 residues in the CDR3. The germline V and J ends were trimmed by 1 base and 6 bases, with 10 bases remaining between them. CDR1 is DFQATT and CDR2 is SNEGSKA in the germline V gene (reference sequence).

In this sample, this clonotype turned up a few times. The CDR3 DNA is TGCAGCGCTACCTGGGCCTCACCCGGAGAGACCCAGTACTTC. Its protein product is CSATWASPGETQYF. The chain couples TRBV29-1 to TRBJ2-5; D is undetermined. The V gene's germline CDR1 is SQVTM and CDR2 ANQGSEA. V lost 7 bases, J lost 4 bases, and 19 bases lay in between. This CDR3 comprises 14 residues.

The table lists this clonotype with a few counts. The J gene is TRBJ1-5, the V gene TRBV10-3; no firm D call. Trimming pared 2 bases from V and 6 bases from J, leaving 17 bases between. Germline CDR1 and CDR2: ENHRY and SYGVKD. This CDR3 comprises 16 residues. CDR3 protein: CAISEPNYGLGQPQHF. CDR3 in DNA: TGTGCCATCAGTGAGCCAAATTACGGGCTGGGTCAGCCCCAGCATTTT.

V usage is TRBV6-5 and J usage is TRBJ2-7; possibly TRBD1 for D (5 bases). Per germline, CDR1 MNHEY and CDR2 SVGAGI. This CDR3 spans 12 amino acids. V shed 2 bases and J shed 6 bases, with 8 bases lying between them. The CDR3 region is CASSYRGGEQYF. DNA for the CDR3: TGTGCCAGCAGTTACAGGGGCGGCGAGCAGTACTTC.

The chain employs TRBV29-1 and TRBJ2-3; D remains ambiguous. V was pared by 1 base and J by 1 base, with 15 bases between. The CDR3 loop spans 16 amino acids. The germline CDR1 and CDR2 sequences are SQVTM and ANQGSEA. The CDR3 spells CSVEGAGRTGTDTQYF. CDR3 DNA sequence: TGCAGCGTTGAAGGGGCAGGCCGGACGGGCACAGATACGCAGTATTTT.

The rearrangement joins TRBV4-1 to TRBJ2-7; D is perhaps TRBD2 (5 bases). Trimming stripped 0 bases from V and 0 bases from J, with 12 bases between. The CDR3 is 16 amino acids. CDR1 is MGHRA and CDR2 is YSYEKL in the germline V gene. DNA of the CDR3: TGCGCCAGCAGCCAAGACGAGGGTAGGAGCTCCTACGAGCAGTACTTC. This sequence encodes CASSQDEGRSSYEQYF.